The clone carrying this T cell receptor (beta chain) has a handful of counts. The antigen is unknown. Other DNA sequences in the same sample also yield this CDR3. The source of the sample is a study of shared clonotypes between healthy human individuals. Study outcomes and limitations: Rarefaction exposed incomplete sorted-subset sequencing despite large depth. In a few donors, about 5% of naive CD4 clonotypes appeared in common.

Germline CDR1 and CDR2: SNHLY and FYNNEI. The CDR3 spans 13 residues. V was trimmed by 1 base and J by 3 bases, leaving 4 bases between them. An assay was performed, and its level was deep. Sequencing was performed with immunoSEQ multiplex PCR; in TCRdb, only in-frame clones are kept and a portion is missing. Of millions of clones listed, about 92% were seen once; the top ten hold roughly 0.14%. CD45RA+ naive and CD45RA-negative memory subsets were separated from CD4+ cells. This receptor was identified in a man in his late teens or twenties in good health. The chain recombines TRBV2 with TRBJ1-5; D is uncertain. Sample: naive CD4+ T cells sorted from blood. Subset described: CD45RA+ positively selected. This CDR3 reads CASSEGPNQPQHF. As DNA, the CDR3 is TGTGCCAGCAGTGAAGGTCCCAATCAGCCCCAGCATTTT.